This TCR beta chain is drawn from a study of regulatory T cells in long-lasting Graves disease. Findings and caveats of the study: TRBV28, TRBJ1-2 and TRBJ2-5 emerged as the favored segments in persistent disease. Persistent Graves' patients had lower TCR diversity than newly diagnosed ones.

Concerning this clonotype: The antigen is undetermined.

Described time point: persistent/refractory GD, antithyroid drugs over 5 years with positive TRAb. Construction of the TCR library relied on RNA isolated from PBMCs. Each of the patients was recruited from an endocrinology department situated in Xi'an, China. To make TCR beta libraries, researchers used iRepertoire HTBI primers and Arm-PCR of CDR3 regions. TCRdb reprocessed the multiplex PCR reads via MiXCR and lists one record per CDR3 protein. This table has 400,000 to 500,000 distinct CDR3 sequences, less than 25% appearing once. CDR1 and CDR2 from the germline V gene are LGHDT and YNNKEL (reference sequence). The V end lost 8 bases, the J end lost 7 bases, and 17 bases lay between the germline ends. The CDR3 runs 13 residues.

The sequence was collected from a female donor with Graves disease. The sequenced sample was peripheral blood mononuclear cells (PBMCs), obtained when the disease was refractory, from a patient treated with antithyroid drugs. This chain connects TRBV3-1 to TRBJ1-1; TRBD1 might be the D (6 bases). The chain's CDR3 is CASGGPQGNEAFF. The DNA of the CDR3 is TGTGCCAGCGGGGGGCCTCAGGGAAATGAAGCTTTCTTT.